This TCR beta chain is drawn from a study of blood T cell repertoires in COVID-19. For the study at large: The origin of the acute and convalescent COVID-19 samples was the United States, Italy and Spain. Nucleic acid was either cDNA or gDNA, and it came from T cells, B-cell-depleted T cells, or PBMCs.

From germline, CDR1 is MGHRA and CDR2 YSYEKL. V was pared by 0 bases and J by 3 bases, with 9 bases between. The CDR3 consists of 14 residues. This clone was detected only a few times. The protocol was immunoSEQ multiplex PCR, while the TCRdb copy is restricted to in-frame clones and leaves out a portion. The sample holds roughly 91,000 clones; 60% to 85% are singletons and the top ten take around 7%. The TCR originated in a man between 65 and 85 years old with acute or convalescent COVID-19. Source material: peripheral blood. The chain couples TRBV4-1 to TRBJ2-7; D unresolved. As DNA, the CDR3 is TGCGCCAGCAGCCAAGAAGCGTCCTACTACGAGCAGTACTTC. This gives the protein CASSQEASYYEQYF.